Below, 3 T cell receptor beta chains from the same sample are listed, as sequenced in a study of glioma-infiltrating T cells after dendritic cell vaccination. Profiled with immunoSEQ multiplex PCR; TCRdb holds only in-frame clones, not every one. The profile shows roughly 47,000 clones, about 85% of them singletons. The source was blood, collected before dendritic cell vaccination. The receptors here all came from a human donor with glioblastoma.

This clone appeared a few times. The rearrangement links TRBV13 to TRBJ2-5; possibly TRBD1 for D (6 bases). This CDR3 is built from 17 residues. Germline CDR1 and CDR2: PRHDT and FYEKMQ (reference sequence). V lost 0 bases and J 5 bases, leaving 19 bases between the germline ends. The CDR3 loop is CASSLGRGAGLGETQYF. Written as DNA, the CDR3 is TGTGCCAGCAGCTTAGGCAGGGGCGCGGGCTTAGGGGAGACCCAGTACTTC.

This clone came up once. V and J are TRBV9 and TRBJ2-2; 9 nucleotides align to TRBD2. Germline CDR1 SGDLS, CDR2 YYNGEE. The CDR3 spans 17 residues. J lost 1 base, V lost 1 base, and 5 bases had no gene match. CDR3 sequence (DNA): TGTGCCAGCAGCGTATCGGCTAGCGGGGAGAACACCGGGGAGCTGTTTTTT. As protein: CASSVSASGENTGELFF. Variable domain in full (rest from reference TRBV9 and TRBJ2-2): DSGVTQTPKHLITATGQRVTLRCSPRSGDLSVYWYQQSLDQGLQFLIQYYNGEERAKGNILERFSAQQFPDLHSELNLSSLELGDSALYFCASSVSASGENTGELFFGEGSRLTVL.

Only one count was recorded for this clone. The rearrangement joins TRBV5-1 to TRBJ2-3; 8 nucleotides line up with TRBD1. CDR3 length: 13 amino acids. The trim removed 9 bases at V and 2 bases at J, leaving 5 bases unmatched. Germline assignment: CDR1 SGHRS and CDR2 YFSETQ. CDR3 nucleotides: TGCGCCACCTCGACAGGGGACACAGATACGCAGTATTTT. Amino acids: CATSTGDTDTQYF.